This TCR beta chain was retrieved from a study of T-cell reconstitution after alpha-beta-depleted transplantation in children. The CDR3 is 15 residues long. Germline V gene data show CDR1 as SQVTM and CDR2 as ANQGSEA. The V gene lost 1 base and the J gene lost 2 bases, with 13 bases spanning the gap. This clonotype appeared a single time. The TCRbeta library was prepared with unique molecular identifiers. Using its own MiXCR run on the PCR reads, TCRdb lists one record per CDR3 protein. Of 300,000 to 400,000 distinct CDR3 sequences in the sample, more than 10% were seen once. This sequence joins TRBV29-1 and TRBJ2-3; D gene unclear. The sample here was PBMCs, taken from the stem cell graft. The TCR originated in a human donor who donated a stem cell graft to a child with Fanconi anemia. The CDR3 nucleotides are TGCAGCGTTGAAGGCTTCGAGCTCAACACAGATACGCAGTATTTT. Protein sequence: CSVEGFELNTDTQYF.